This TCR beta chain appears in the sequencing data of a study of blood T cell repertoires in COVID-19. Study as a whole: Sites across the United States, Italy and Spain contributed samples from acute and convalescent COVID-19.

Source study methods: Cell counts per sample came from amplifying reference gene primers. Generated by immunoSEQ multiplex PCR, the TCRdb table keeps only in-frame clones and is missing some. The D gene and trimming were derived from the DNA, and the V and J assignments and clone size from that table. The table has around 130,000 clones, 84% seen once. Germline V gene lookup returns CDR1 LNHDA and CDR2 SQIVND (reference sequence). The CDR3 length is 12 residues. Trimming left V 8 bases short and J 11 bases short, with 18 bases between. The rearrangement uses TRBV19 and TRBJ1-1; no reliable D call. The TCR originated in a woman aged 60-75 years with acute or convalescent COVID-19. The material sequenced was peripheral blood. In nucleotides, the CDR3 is TGTGCCAGTCACACGGGAGCGTCGTCTGCTTTCTTT. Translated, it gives CASHTGASSAFF.